This record concerns one TCR beta chain sequence. The antigen is undetermined. This specimen comes from a study of T cell responses to AZD1222 COVID-19 vaccine. Whole-study context: Second-dose schedules of about 4 or about 12 weeks were combined.

Study results and caveats: Nearly half of the spike-specific TCRs reportedly recognize variant regions that carry no mutations. Repertoires were obtained solely post-peak T cell response. When two AZD1222 doses had been given, Spike-specific TCR breadth and depth rose.

Here immunoSEQ multiplex PCR was the method, and the copy in TCRdb shows in-frame clones only, minus some. The sample carries 55,000 to 90,000 clones, 84% recorded once. This clonotype originated in an adult in good health. The source was peripheral blood, collected on day 0 of AZD1222 vaccination.

This CDR3 is CASSYNLAGYTF. The CDR3 DNA sequence: TGTGCCAGCAGTTACAATTTGGCTGGCTACACCTTC. This rearrangement joins TRBV6-5 to TRBJ1-2, with D hard to call. The V end lost 2 bases, the J end lost 7 bases, and 8 bases lay between the germline ends. This CDR3 region has 12 residues. The V gene's germline CDR1 is MNHEY and CDR2 SVGAGI.